The 32 T cell receptor beta chains given below trace back to one sample, sequenced in a study of Ad26.COV2.S vaccination and SARS-CoV-2 variants. TCRdb keeps only in-frame clones here, not all; method: immunoSEQ multiplex PCR. This sample has about 350,000 clones, with approximately 86% found just once. As for treatment: some 19 received Ad26.COV2.S at low or high dose, single or two shots; roughly five received placebo; per-sample allocation not given. Samples analyzed were those drawn on day 63 after the first vaccine or placebo injection. The sample here was peripheral blood, taken in a trial of Ad26.COV2.S vaccine versus placebo. All receptors derive from a person between 18 and 60 years old who received the Ad26.COV2.S COVID-19 vaccine or a placebo.

V is TRBV5-6 and J is TRBJ1-5; D ambiguous. Trimming took 4 bases from V and 0 from J, leaving 17 bases between them. Per the germline V gene, CDR1 is SGHDT and CDR2 is YYEEEE. The CDR3 loop spans 17 amino acids. The CDR3 DNA sequence: TGTGCCAGCAGCGTAGGGTCCCGACTTTATAGCAATCAGCCCCAGCATTTT. This codes for CASSVGSRLYSNQPQHF.

CDR3 sequence reads: CASSLGTSGGNEQFF. The CDR3 DNA follows: TGTGCCAGCAGTTTAGGGACTAGCGGAGGCAATGAGCAGTTCTTC. J is TRBJ2-1 and V is TRBV28; 11 positions match TRBD2. Germline loops: CDR1 MDHEN, CDR2 SYDVKM. CDR3 size: 15 residues. The V and J ends lost 2 bases and 6 bases, in that order; junction bases with no gene match: 3. The complete variable domain, with remaining parts taken from reference TRBV28 and TRBJ2-1, reads DVKVTQSSRYLVKRTGEKVFLECVQDMDHENMFWYRQDPGLGLRLIYFSYDVKMKEKGDIPEGYSVSREKKERFSLILESASTNQTSMYLCASSLGTSGGNEQFFGPGTRLTVL.

V and J are TRBV3-1 (or the pseudogene TRBV3-2) and TRBJ1-5, with 8 bases identical to TRBD1. The germline gives CDR1 LGHDT, CDR2 YNNKEL (reference sequence). The CDR3 contains 16 residues. V lost 4 bases and J lost 0; bases outside the gene matches: 5. The CDR3: CASSPGTGHSNQPQHF. In DNA, the CDR3 is TGTGCCAGCAGCCCGGGGACAGGCCATAGCAATCAGCCCCAGCATTTT.

This chain joins TRBV6-2 or TRBV6-3 and TRBJ1-2; TRBD1 might be the D (5 bases). Per the germline V gene, CDR1 is MNHEY and CDR2 is SVGEGT. This CDR3 is 12 amino acids long. V was clipped by 2 bases and J by 4 bases, with 5 bases between them. Here the CDR3 reads CASSYQGYGYTF. CDR3 nucleotide sequence: TGTGCCAGCAGTTACCAGGGCTATGGCTACACCTTC.

The rearrangement links TRBV15 to TRBJ1-1; 7 nucleotides match TRBD1. The CDR3 runs 17 residues. V lost 1 base, J lost 3 bases, and 11 bases stayed unmatched. The germline V gene encodes CDR1 LNHNV and CDR2 YYDKDF (reference sequence). The CDR3 DNA reads TGTGCCACCAGCAGAGTGGGAGGGGCAGGGGGAGACACTGAAGCTTTCTTT. Amino acids: CATSRVGGAGGDTEAFF.

There are a few counts of this clone. V usage is TRBV3-1 (or the pseudogene TRBV3-2) and J usage is TRBJ2-7; D possibly corresponds to TRBD1 (6 bases). V was cut by 2 bases and J by 5 bases, with 13 bases left in between. The CDR3 loop spans 14 amino acids. CDR1 LGHDT and CDR2 YNNKEL come from the germline V gene (reference sequence). The CDR3 coding sequence is TGTGCCAGCAGCCAACTGGGACACCGAAACGAGCAGTACTTC. Its protein product is CASSQLGHRNEQYF.

The chain joins TRBV30 to TRBJ2-7; 9 bases map to TRBD1. The CDR3 loop spans 15 amino acids. V lost 0 bases to trimming and J lost 5 bases; unmatched junction nucleotides: 8. Germline V lookup: CDR1 GTSNPN, CDR2 SVGIG (reference sequence). The CDR3 reads CAWSVPGQGKNEQYF. CDR3 DNA: TGTGCCTGGAGTGTGCCCGGACAGGGGAAGAACGAGCAGTACTTC. The full variable domain, with the rest looked up from reference TRBV30 and TRBJ2-7, is SQTIHQWPATLVQPVGSPLSLECTVEGTSNPNLYWYRQAAGRGLQLLFYSVGIGQISSEVPQNLSASRPQDRQFILSSKKLLLSDSGFYLCAWSVPGQGKNEQYFGPGTRLTVT.

V is TRBV7-2 and J is TRBJ1-6, with D possibly TRBD1 on 5 matching bases. This CDR3 region has 17 residues. Germline CDR1 reads SGHTA; CDR2 reads FQGNSA. Trimming shortened V by 3 bases and J by 2 bases, and 14 bases separated the two germline ends. The CDR3 is CASSLMQGMAYNSPLHF. The CDR3 region has the DNA TGTGCCAGCAGCTTGATGCAGGGCATGGCCTATAATTCACCCCTCCACTTT.

The rearrangement links TRBV6-2 or TRBV6-3 to TRBJ2-7; possible D gene TRBD2, 6 bases. The CDR3 extends over 15 amino acids. Trimming shortened V by 2 bases and J by 2 bases, and 13 bases separated the two germline ends. CDR1 MNHEY and CDR2 SVGEGT come from the germline V gene. In DNA, the CDR3 is TGTGCCAGCAGTTACCCGGGCGGAGGGACCTACGAGCAGTACTTC. This codes for CASSYPGGGTYEQYF.

As for this clone: Different DNA sequences within this sample yield the same CDR3. The chain combines TRBV7-2 with TRBJ2-7, with unresolved D. V was pared by 0 bases and J by 3 bases, with 6 bases between. The CDR3 contains 13 residues. CDR1 and CDR2 from the germline V gene are SGHTA and FQGNSA. The CDR3: CASSLAPGYEQYF. The CDR3 DNA reads TGTGCCAGCAGCTTAGCTCCGGGCTACGAGCAGTACTTC.

The chain has TRBV11-3 and TRBJ2-5, with a weak D call TRBD1 (5 bases). V gave up 7 bases and J gave up 5 bases, with 29 bases separating them. This CDR3 is built from 18 residues. Germline loops: CDR1 SGHNT, CDR2 YENEEA. This chain's CDR3 is CASTTLSPPGQNRETQYF. Written as DNA, the CDR3 is TGTGCCAGCACAACCCTTTCCCCCCCGGGCCAAAACAGGGAGACCCAGTACTTC.

The chain is built from TRBV11-2 and TRBJ2-5; D not resolved. Trimming cost V 5 bases and J 5 bases, with 9 bases left between them. This CDR3 has 12 residues. CDR1 and CDR2 from the germline V gene are SGHAT and FQNNGV. The CDR3 bases are TGTGCCAGCAGCCCTCAGGCGGAGACCCAGTACTTC. The encoded protein is CASSPQAETQYF.

The chain carries TRBV28 and TRBJ2-1; 13 bases map to TRBD2. Unmatched junction bases numbered 8, after V lost 6 bases and J lost 9 bases. Germline CDR1 MDHEN, CDR2 SYDVKM. This CDR3 comprises 15 residues. The DNA for the CDR3 is TGTGCCAGCAGCCCTACTAGCGGGGGGGCGGGTGAGCAGTTCTTC. Translation gives CASSPTSGGAGEQFF. Based on the CDR3 plus reference TRBV28 and TRBJ2-1, the full variable domain is DVKVTQSSRYLVKRTGEKVFLECVQDMDHENMFWYRQDPGLGLRLIYFSYDVKMKEKGDIPEGYSVSREKKERFSLILESASTNQTSMYLCASSPTSGGAGEQFFGPGTRLTVL.

The chain has TRBV27 and TRBJ2-1; tentatively, D is TRBD1 (6 bases). This CDR3 has 14 amino acids. Per the germline V gene, CDR1 is MNHEY and CDR2 is SMNVEV (reference sequence). V gave up 4 bases and J gave up 3 bases, with 10 bases separating them. The CDR3 here is CASSSGDNYNEQFF. The CDR3 DNA is TGTGCCAGCAGTTCCGGGGACAACTACAATGAGCAGTTCTTC.

The V and J genes are TRBV6-6 and TRBJ1-2, with TRBD1 identical over 9 bases. J lost 6 bases, V lost 8 bases, and 7 bases had no gene match. Germline lookup yields CDR1 MNHNY and CDR2 SVGAGI (reference sequence). This CDR3 contains 13 residues. CDR3 nucleotides: TGTGCCAGCCGAAAAGACAGGGGGGATGGCTACACCTTC. Protein sequence: CASRKDRGDGYTF.

The chain joins TRBV19 to TRBJ2-1; D is ambiguous. Trimming shortened V by 8 bases and J by 3 bases, and 8 bases separated the two germline ends. Germline values: CDR1 LNHDA, CDR2 SQIVND (reference sequence). The CDR3 has 12 amino acids. CDR3 in amino acids: CASQNGYNEQFF. The DNA of the CDR3 is TGTGCCAGTCAGAACGGCTACAATGAGCAGTTCTTC.

This sequence joins TRBV19 and TRBJ1-4; D gene ambiguous. The germline V gene encodes CDR1 LNHDA and CDR2 SQIVND (reference sequence). The germline V and J ends were trimmed by 8 bases and 3 bases, with 10 bases remaining between them. This CDR3 comprises 13 residues. CDR3 bases: TGTGCCAGTCGCGGGCGGGCTAATGAAAAACTGTTTTTT. Residues: CASRGRANEKLFF.

This chain connects TRBV4-3 to TRBJ1-2; D gene uncertain. The germline V gene encodes CDR1 LGHNA and CDR2 YSLEER. The CDR3 covers 15 residues. V was shortened by 0 bases and J by 3 bases, with 11 bases between the two germline ends. CDR3 coding DNA: TGCGCCAGCAGCCAAGATCGGGCGACGGACTATGGCTACACCTTC. It translates to CASSQDRATDYGYTF.

The chain employs TRBV5-1 and TRBJ2-5; 8 positions agree with TRBD1. The germline V gene encodes CDR1 SGHRS and CDR2 YFSETQ. This CDR3 has 15 residues. Trimming removed 3 bases from V and 4 bases from J; junction bases left unmatched: 8. CDR3 amino acids: CASSSTGGSGETQYF. Here the CDR3 DNA reads TGCGCCAGCAGCTCTACAGGGGGGTCCGGAGAGACCCAGTACTTC. The full variable domain, in which reference TRBV5-1 and TRBJ2-5 provide the parts outside the CDR3, is KAGVTQTPRYLIKTRGQQVTLSCSPISGHRSVSWYQQTPGQGLQFLFEYFSETQRNKGNFPGRFSGRQFSNSRSEMNVSTLELGDSALYLCASSSTGGSGETQYFGPGTRLLVL.

The chain is built from TRBV10-3 and TRBJ2-7, with 13 bases lining up with TRBD2. The CDR3 consists of 15 residues. CDR1 is ENHRY and CDR2 is SYGVKD in the germline V gene. V lost 2 bases and J lost 9; bases outside the gene matches: 7. The CDR3 protein is CAISEGLAGEVGQYF. The CDR3 nucleotides are TGTGCCATCAGTGAGGGACTAGCGGGGGAAGTCGGGCAGTACTTC.

This rearrangement joins TRBV5-1 to TRBJ2-3, with D uncertain. This CDR3 spans 13 amino acids. CDR1 and CDR2 from the germline V gene are SGHRS and YFSETQ. The V gene lost 3 bases and the J gene lost 2 bases, with 7 bases spanning the gap. CDR3 sequence: CASSSEATDTQYF. The CDR3 bases are TGCGCCAGCAGCTCCGAAGCCACAGATACGCAGTATTTT.

This clone was seen many times. This rearrangement joins TRBV3-1 (or the pseudogene TRBV3-2) to TRBJ2-7; 9 bases match TRBD1. CDR1 and CDR2 from the germline V gene are LGHDT and YNNKEL (reference sequence). The CDR3 consists of 14 residues. After removal of 4 bases from V and 4 bases from J, the junction contained 5 bases not matched to a gene. The CDR3 bases are TGTGCCAGCAGCCCAGGGACAGGGCCTTACGAGCAGTACTTC. The encoded protein is CASSPGTGPYEQYF.

V is TRBV30 and J is TRBJ2-3; no definite D call. This CDR3 has 12 residues. CDR1 GTSNPN and CDR2 SVGIG come from the germline V gene (reference sequence). V was clipped by 3 bases and J by 4 bases, with 8 bases between them. The DNA of the CDR3 is TGTGCCTGGAGCGCTGAAGCAGATACGCAGTATTTT. It encodes CAWSAEADTQYF.

This chain uses TRBV5-4 with TRBJ2-3; the D gene is possibly TRBD2 (7 bases). This CDR3 is 14 amino acids long. Germline CDR1 is SGHNT and CDR2 is YYREEE (reference sequence). V lost 3 bases and J lost 6, with 14 bases in between. The CDR3 bases are TGTGCCAGCAGCTCAAGCGGGACACGGGATACGCAGTATTTT. Protein: CASSSSGTRDTQYF.

The CDR3 spells CASSSRDSRQETQYF. CDR3 nucleotide sequence: TGCGCCAGCAGCTCCCGGGACAGTCGACAAGAGACCCAGTACTTC. The gene calls are TRBV5-1 and TRBJ2-5, with 7 bases identical to TRBD1. Germline trimming cut 3 bases from V and 2 bases from J; bases unmatched to any gene: 7. The V gene's germline CDR1 is SGHRS and CDR2 YFSETQ. This CDR3 region has 15 residues. The variable domain in full, completed from reference TRBV5-1 and TRBJ2-5, reads KAGVTQTPRYLIKTRGQQVTLSCSPISGHRSVSWYQQTPGQGLQFLFEYFSETQRNKGNFPGRFSGRQFSNSRSEMNVSTLELGDSALYLCASSSRDSRQETQYFGPGTRLLVL.

The gene calls are TRBV19 and TRBJ1-1; TRBD1 agrees at 8 bases. CDR1 is LNHDA, CDR2 SQIVND, per germline (reference sequence). The CDR3 consists of 16 residues. The V gene end was trimmed by 4 bases and the J gene end by 1 base; junction bases not matched to a gene: 8. CDR3 in amino acids: CASSTSGGARNTEAFF. The CDR3 DNA sequence: TGTGCCAGTAGTACCTCAGGGGGCGCCCGGAACACTGAAGCTTTCTTT.

The chain links TRBV10-2 to TRBJ2-3; TRBD2 matches at 10 bases. This CDR3 has 15 residues. Germline CDR1 and CDR2: WSHSY and SAAADI. V shed 6 bases and J 2 bases; nucleotides not matched to a gene: 5. The CDR3 spells CASSVAGGSTDTQYF. Here the CDR3 DNA reads TGCGCCAGCAGCGTAGCGGGGGGTTCCACAGATACGCAGTATTTT.

The chain uses TRBV5-3 and TRBJ1-3, with 11 bases aligning to TRBD1. TRBV5-3 is an ORF, and what it does is uncertain. The CDR3 is made up of 18 amino acids. Trimming at V came to 6 bases and at J to 0 bases, leaving 11 bases not matched to a gene. The CDR3 spells CARTKDRGPPHSGNTIYF. CDR3 nucleotides: TGTGCCAGAACCAAGGACAGGGGGCCGCCGCACTCTGGAAACACCATATATTTT.

This sequence joins TRBV6-5 and TRBJ2-7, with TRBD1 identical over 9 bases. V was clipped by 5 bases and J by 5 bases; unmatched bases: 10. The CDR3 contains 15 residues. Per the germline V gene, CDR1 is MNHEY and CDR2 is SVGAGI. The CDR3 protein is CASSTHRGRSDEQYF. In nucleotides, the CDR3 is TGTGCCAGCAGTACCCACAGGGGGCGGTCGGACGAGCAGTACTTC.

The chain has TRBV28 and TRBJ1-1; no clear D gene. Germline CDR1 is MDHEN and CDR2 is SYDVKM. The CDR3 has 16 residues. Trimming took off 4 bases at V and 1 base at J, with 16 bases between the two ends. Here the CDR3 reads CASSSILRTGNTEAFF. As DNA, the CDR3 is TGTGCCAGCAGTTCCATTCTTCGGACGGGGAACACTGAAGCTTTCTTT.

The chain carries TRBV28 and TRBJ2-7; 7 bases are shared with TRBD2. CDR1 is MDHEN and CDR2 is SYDVKM in the germline V gene. CDR3 size: 16 residues. The trim removed 2 bases at V and 10 bases at J, leaving 17 bases unmatched. The CDR3 reads CASSLNQRGPGGSQYF. The CDR3 DNA follows: TGTGCCAGCAGTTTAAACCAGCGGGGTCCCGGCGGATCTCAGTACTTC.

The V gene is TRBV18, the J gene TRBJ2-3, with unresolved D. There are 14 residues in the CDR3. Germline CDR1 is KGHSH and CDR2 is LQKENI. V lost 3 bases and J 2 bases, leaving 9 bases between the germline ends. The CDR3 is CASSPGRATDTQYF. The CDR3 coding sequence is TGTGCCAGCTCACCTGGACGGGCCACAGATACGCAGTATTTT.